This entry lists 8 T cell receptor beta chains sequenced from one sample in a study of type 1 regulatory T cells. Points from the study as a whole: Type 1 regulatory T cells had a more restricted TCR repertoire than non-type 1 regulatory T cells.

TCRdb passed the reads through MiXCR, listing each CDR3 protein once. This table holds 70,000 or so distinct CDR3 sequences, around 21% found once. For these TCRs, the target antigens are not known. Sequences were obtained from cultured type 1 regulatory T (Tr1) cells, either the whole culture or a sorted fraction (not recorded which). The receptors were gathered from a human donor in good health.

The chain employs TRBV20-1 and TRBJ2-2, with TRBD2 matching over 7 bases. This CDR3 spans 16 amino acids. Trimming took 1 base from V and 4 from J; bases not matched to a gene: 9. The V gene's germline CDR1 is DFQATT and CDR2 SNEGSKA (reference sequence). This CDR3 reads CSARVDAGVGTGELFF. CDR3 nucleotide sequence: TGCAGTGCTAGAGTTGATGCGGGAGTGGGCACCGGGGAGCTGTTTTTT.

The chain combines TRBV5-1 with TRBJ2-1; 12 nucleotides match TRBD1. CDR3 size: 15 residues. V shed 3 bases and J 8 bases; nucleotides not matched to a gene: 6. Germline values: CDR1 SGHRS, CDR2 YFSETQ. CDR3 amino acids: CASSSRDRGQDEQFF. Written as DNA, the CDR3 is TGCGCCAGCAGCTCCCGGGACAGGGGGCAAGATGAGCAGTTCTTC. Full variable domain (remainder filled in from reference TRBV5-1 and TRBJ2-1): KAGVTQTPRYLIKTRGQQVTLSCSPISGHRSVSWYQQTPGQGLQFLFEYFSETQRNKGNFPGRFSGRQFSNSRSEMNVSTLELGDSALYLCASSSRDRGQDEQFFGPGTRLTVL.

This rearrangement joins TRBV27 to TRBJ1-2; 7 bases are a match to TRBD1. The CDR3 totals 14 residues. Germline V CDR1 and CDR2: MNHEY, SMNVEV (reference sequence). J lost 8 bases, V lost 8 bases, and 14 bases had no gene match. In DNA form, the CDR3 reads TGTGCCAGCCGGCTGGAGGGGGCCGGGAGGGGCTACACCTTC. This sequence encodes CASRLEGAGRGYTF.

This chain joins TRBV7-6 and TRBJ1-5; 8 bases line up with TRBD1. The germline V gene encodes CDR1 SGHVS and CDR2 FNYEAQ. V lost 5 bases, J lost 5 bases, and 2 bases stayed unmatched. The CDR3 length is 13 residues. In nucleotides, the CDR3 is TGTGCCAGCAGCCTGACAGGGGATCAGCCCCAGCATTTT. This sequence encodes CASSLTGDQPQHF.

This clonotype was seen a few times. The gene calls are TRBV18 and TRBJ2-3; D is perhaps TRBD2 (6 bases). This CDR3 comprises 14 residues. Trimming pared 0 bases from V and 4 bases from J, leaving 8 bases between. Germline lookup yields CDR1 KGHSH and CDR2 LQKENI. The CDR3 DNA is TGTGCCAGCTCACCACCCACGGGAGCAGATACGCAGTATTTT. Protein: CASSPPTGADTQYF.

This clonotype was counted only a few times. V is TRBV5-1 and J is TRBJ1-1; D might be TRBD1 (6 bases). Germline loops: CDR1 SGHRS, CDR2 YFSETQ. CDR3 length equals 13 residues. The V end was cut by 4 bases, the J end by 1 base, with 8 bases between. CDR3: CASSIQGNTEAFF. The CDR3 bases are TGCGCCAGCAGCATACAGGGGAACACTGAAGCTTTCTTT.

This clonotype was recorded at least ten times. The genes are TRBV5-1 and TRBJ2-7; 10 nucleotides line up with TRBD1. The V gene's germline CDR1 is SGHRS and CDR2 YFSETQ. V lost 3 bases, J lost 6 bases, and 6 bases stayed unmatched. This CDR3 comprises 14 residues. CDR3 residues: CASSWGQGKGEQYF. DNA for the CDR3: TGCGCCAGCAGCTGGGGACAGGGGAAGGGCGAGCAGTACTTC.

This clonotype appeared a few times. The J gene is TRBJ2-3, the V gene TRBV9; tentatively, D is TRBD1 (6 bases). Per the germline V gene, CDR1 is SGDLS and CDR2 is YYNGEE. V was pared by 1 base and J by 2 bases, with 8 bases between. The CDR3 is 14 residues long. This chain's CDR3 is CASSVQGLTDTQYF. The CDR3 DNA reads as TGTGCCAGCAGCGTACAGGGGCTCACAGATACGCAGTATTTT.